This T cell receptor beta chain was profiled in a study of blood T cell repertoires in COVID-19. As for the study in general: Nucleic acid was either cDNA or gDNA, and it came from T cells, B-cell-depleted T cells, or PBMCs.

Patients at the Seattle site were enrolled during active infection and followed longitudinally. Authors' processing steps: For nucleated cells, counts were estimated from reference gene primer amplification. Assay: immunoSEQ multiplex PCR; the TCRdb copy retains only in-frame clones and omits some. For V, J and clone size, that table is used; D and trimming come from the DNA. The sample lists about 260,000 clones, 75% to 95% occurring once. CDR1 SEHNR and CDR2 FQNEAQ come from the germline V gene (reference sequence). V gave up 5 bases and J gave up 4 bases, with 18 bases separating them. The CDR3 spans 16 residues.

The chain joins TRBV7-9 to TRBJ1-3; a possible D gene is TRBD1 (6 bases). Sequenced: peripheral blood. The TCR comes from a young adult with COVID-19, enrolled during active disease. CDR3 nucleotide sequence: TGTGCCAGCAGCGACCAAGTACAGGGTTTCGGAAACACCATATATTTT. Translating it yields CASSDQVQGFGNTIYF.